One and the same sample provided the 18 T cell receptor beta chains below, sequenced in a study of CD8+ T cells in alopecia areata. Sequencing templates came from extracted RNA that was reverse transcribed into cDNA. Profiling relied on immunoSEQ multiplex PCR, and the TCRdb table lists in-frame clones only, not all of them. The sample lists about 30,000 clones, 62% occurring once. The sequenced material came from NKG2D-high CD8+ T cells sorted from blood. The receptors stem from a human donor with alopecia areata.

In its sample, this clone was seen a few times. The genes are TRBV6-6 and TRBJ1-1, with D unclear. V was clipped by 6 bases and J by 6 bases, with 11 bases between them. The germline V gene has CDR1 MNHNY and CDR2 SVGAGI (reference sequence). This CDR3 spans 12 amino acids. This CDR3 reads CASSPPAPEAFF. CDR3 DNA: TGTGCCAGCAGCCCCCCGGCCCCTGAAGCTTTCTTT.

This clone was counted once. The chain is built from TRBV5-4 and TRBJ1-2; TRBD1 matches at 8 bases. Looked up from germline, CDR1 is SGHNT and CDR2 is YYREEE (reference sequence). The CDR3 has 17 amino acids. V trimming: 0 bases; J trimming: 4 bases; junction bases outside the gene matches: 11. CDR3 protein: CASSLEGLQGAVYGYTF. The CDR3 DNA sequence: TGTGCCAGCAGCTTGGAAGGTTTGCAGGGGGCGGTCTATGGCTACACCTTC.

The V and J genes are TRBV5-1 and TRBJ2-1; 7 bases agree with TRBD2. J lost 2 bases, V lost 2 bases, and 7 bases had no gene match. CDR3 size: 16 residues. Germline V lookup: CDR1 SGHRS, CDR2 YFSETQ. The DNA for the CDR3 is TGCGCCAGCAGCTTTGGGCGGGAGTACCCCTACAATGAGCAGTTCTTC. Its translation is CASSFGREYPYNEQFF.

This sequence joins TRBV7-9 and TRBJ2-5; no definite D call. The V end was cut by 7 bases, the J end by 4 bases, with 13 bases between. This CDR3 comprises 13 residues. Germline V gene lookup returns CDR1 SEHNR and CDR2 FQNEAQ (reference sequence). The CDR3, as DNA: TGTGCCAGCAAACTGGGGTTACGAGAGACCCAGTACTTC. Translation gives CASKLGLRETQYF.

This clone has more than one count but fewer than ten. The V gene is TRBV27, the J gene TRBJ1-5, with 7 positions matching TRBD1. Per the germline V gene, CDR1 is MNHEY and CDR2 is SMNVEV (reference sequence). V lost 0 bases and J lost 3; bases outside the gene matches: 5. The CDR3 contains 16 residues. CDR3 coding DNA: TGTGCCAGCAGTTTATCGGGGGGACAGTACAATCAGCCCCAGCATTTT. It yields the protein CASSLSGGQYNQPQHF.

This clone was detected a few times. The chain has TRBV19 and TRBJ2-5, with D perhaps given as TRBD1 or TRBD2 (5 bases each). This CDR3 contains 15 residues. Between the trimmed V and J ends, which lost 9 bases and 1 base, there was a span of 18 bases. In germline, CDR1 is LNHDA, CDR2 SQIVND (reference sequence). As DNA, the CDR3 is TGTGCCAGCAGACAGTGGAGCGGACTCCAAGAGACCCAGTACTTC. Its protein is CASRQWSGLQETQYF. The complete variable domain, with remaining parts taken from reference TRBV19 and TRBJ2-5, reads DGGITQSPKYLFRKEGQNVTLSCEQNLNHDAMYWYRQDPGQGLRLIYYSQIVNDFQKGDIAEGYSVSREKKESFPLTVTSAQKNPTAFYLCASRQWSGLQETQYFGPGTRLLVL.

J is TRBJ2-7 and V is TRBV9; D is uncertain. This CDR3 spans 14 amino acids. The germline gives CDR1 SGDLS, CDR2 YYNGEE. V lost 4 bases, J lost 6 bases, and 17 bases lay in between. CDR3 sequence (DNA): TGTGCCAGCAGCCCGGCTCGTCCTTCCGTCGAGCAGTACTTC. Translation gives CASSPARPSVEQYF.

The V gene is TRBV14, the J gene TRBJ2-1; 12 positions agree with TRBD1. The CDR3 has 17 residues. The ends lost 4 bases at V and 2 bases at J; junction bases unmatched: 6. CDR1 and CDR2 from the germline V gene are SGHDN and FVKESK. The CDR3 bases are TGTGCCAGCAGCCCCTGGGGGACAGGGGGCGCCTACAATGAGCAGTTCTTC. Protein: CASSPWGTGGAYNEQFF.

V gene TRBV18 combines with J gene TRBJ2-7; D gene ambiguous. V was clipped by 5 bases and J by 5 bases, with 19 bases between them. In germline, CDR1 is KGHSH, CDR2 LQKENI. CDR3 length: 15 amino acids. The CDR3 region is CASSSTRFLTHEQYF. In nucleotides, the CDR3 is TGTGCCAGCTCATCAACACGGTTCTTAACCCACGAGCAGTACTTC.

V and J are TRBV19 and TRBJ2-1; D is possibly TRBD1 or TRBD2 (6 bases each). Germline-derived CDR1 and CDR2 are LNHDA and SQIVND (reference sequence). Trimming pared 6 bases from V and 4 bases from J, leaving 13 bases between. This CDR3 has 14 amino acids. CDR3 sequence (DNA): TGTGCCAGTAGCAGGGGCGGGACATACAATGAGCAGTTCTTC. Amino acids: CASSRGGTYNEQFF.

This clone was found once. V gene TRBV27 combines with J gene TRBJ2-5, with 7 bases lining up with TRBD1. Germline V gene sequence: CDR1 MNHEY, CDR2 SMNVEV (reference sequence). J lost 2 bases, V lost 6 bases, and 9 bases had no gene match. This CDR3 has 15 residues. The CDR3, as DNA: TGTGCCAGCAGCTACCAAGGGGGCCTACAAGAGACCCAGTACTTC. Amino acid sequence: CASSYQGGLQETQYF.

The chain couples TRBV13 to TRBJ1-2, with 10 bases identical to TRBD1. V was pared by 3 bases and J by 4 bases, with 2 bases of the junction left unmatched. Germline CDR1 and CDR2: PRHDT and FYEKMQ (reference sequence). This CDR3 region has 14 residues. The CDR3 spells CASSFGQGVYGYTF. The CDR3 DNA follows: TGTGCCAGCAGCTTCGGACAGGGGGTCTATGGCTACACCTTC.

For the CDR3, the DNA is TGTGCCAGCAGCGACCGGGACTTCGATAGCACAGATACGCAGTATTTT. It specifies CASSDRDFDSTDTQYF. The chain recombines TRBV11-2 with TRBJ2-3, with D possibly TRBD2 on 6 matching bases. This CDR3 region has 16 residues. Germline CDR1 SGHAT, CDR2 FQNNGV. Trimming took 5 bases from V and 0 from J, leaving 15 bases between them.

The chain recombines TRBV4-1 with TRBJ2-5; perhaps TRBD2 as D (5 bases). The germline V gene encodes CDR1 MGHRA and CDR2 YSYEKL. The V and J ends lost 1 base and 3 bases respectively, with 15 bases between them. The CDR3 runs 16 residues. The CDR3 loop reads CASSQVVASREETQYF. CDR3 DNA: TGCGCCAGCAGCCAAGTTGTTGCTAGCCGGGAAGAGACCCAGTACTTC.

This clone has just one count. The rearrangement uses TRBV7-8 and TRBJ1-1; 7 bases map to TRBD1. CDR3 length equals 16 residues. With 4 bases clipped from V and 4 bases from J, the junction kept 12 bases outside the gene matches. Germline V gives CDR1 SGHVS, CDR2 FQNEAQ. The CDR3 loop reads CASSSGTEAWATEAFF. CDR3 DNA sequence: TGTGCCAGCAGCTCGGGGACAGAAGCATGGGCCACTGAAGCTTTCTTT.

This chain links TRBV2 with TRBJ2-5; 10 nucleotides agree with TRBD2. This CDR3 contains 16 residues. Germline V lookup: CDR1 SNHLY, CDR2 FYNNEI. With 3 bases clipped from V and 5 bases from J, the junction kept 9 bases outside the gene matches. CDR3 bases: TGTGCCAGCAGTGATCCTCAGCGGGAGGGCCGGGAGACCCAGTACTTC. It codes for CASSDPQREGRETQYF.

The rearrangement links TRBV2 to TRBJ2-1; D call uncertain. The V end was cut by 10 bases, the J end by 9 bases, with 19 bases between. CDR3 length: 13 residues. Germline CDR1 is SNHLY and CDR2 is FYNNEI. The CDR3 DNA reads TGTGCCACCTCACCCGTCGTCCCGGGTGAGCAGTTCTTC. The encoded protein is CATSPVVPGEQFF.

DNA of the CDR3: TGTGCCAGCAACAGGAACACTGAAGCTTTCTTT. Its protein product is CASNRNTEAFF. The J gene is TRBJ1-1, the V gene TRBV28; D ambiguous. Trimming cost V 7 bases and J 1 base, with 4 bases left between them. CDR3 length: 11 residues. CDR1 MDHEN and CDR2 SYDVKM come from the germline V gene.